The 5 T cell receptor beta chains in this list originate from one sample, sequenced in a study of glioma-infiltrating T cells. TCR alpha and beta CDR3 regions were amplified from RNA using iRepertoire nested multiplex PCR. TCRdb reprocessed the multiplex PCR reads via MiXCR and lists one record per CDR3 protein. The sample has about 89,000 distinct CDR3 sequences, under 30% seen once. The specimen sequenced was glioma tissue, nonneoplastic brain tissue, or PBMCs (not recorded which). Receptors were obtained from a human donor with low-grade glioma or glioblastoma, undergoing nonglioma brain surgery, or in good health (not recorded which).

The chain is built from TRBV3-1 and TRBJ2-7; D is undetermined. CDR3 size: 13 residues. V shed 1 base and J shed 4 bases, with 8 bases lying between them. CDR1 LGHDT and CDR2 YNNKEL come from the germline V gene (reference sequence). CDR3 nucleotide sequence: TGTGCCAGCAGCCAAGGTTCGCAATACGAGCAGTACTTC. Amino acids: CASSQGSQYEQYF.

The chain employs TRBV19 and TRBJ2-5, with D uncertain. Germline CDR1 and CDR2: LNHDA and SQIVND (reference sequence). This CDR3 contains 13 residues. The germline V and J ends were trimmed by 5 bases and 2 bases, with 9 bases remaining between them. CDR3 sequence reads: CASSPYEQETQYF. CDR3 sequence (DNA): TGTGCCAGTAGTCCATACGAACAAGAGACCCAGTACTTC.

This clonotype was counted at least ten times. The chain carries TRBV27 and TRBJ2-5; D is unclear. CDR3 length: 14 residues. Germline values: CDR1 MNHEY, CDR2 SMNVEV (reference sequence). Trimming shortened V by 3 bases and J by 0 bases, and 8 bases separated the two germline ends. The CDR3 nucleotides read TGTGCCAGCAGTTTCAATCCTTACCAAGAGACCCAGTACTTC. Amino acid sequence: CASSFNPYQETQYF.

V is TRBV4-1 and J is TRBJ2-7; 8 positions match TRBD2. V trimming: 1 base; J trimming: 4 bases; junction bases outside the gene matches: 3. The CDR3 spans 14 residues. The germline V gene encodes CDR1 MGHRA and CDR2 YSYEKL. The CDR3 loop is CASSQVQREYEQYF. The DNA for the CDR3 is TGCGCCAGCAGCCAAGTACAGCGGGAGTACGAGCAGTACTTC.

This clonotype was counted only a few times. V and J are TRBV5-1 and TRBJ2-3; D possibly uses TRBD1 or TRBD2 (6 bases each). Germline V gene lookup returns CDR1 SGHRS and CDR2 YFSETQ. Trimming removed 3 bases from V and 4 bases from J, with 12 bases in between. The CDR3 runs 14 residues. The CDR3 is CASSSLGGPDTQYF. CDR3 sequence (DNA): TGCGCCAGCAGCTCCTTGGGGGGCCCAGATACGCAGTATTTT.